Reported below is one T cell receptor beta chain. V lost 4 bases and J lost 2; bases outside the gene matches: 12. The CDR3 is made up of 17 amino acids. Germline lookup yields CDR1 LNHDA and CDR2 SQIVND (reference sequence). This sample was included in a study of blood T cell repertoires in COVID-19. Across the study: The United States, Italy and Spain supplied acute and convalescent COVID-19 samples. PBMCs, B-cell-depleted T cells, or T cells provided the cDNA or gDNA that made up the material.

Patients at the Seattle site were enrolled during active infection and followed longitudinally. Original processing methods: Estimates of nucleated cell counts were drawn from the amplification of reference gene primers. Sequenced by immunoSEQ multiplex PCR; TCRdb stores in-frame clones only, minus some. Clonal size and the V and J genes are those of that table, whereas D and trimming came from the DNA. The sample lists about 360,000 clones; approximately 86% were seen once. The sample taken for sequencing was peripheral blood. The source of this sequence is a woman in her sixties or seventies with COVID-19, enrolled during active disease. The chain joins TRBV19 to TRBJ2-7; 9 bases agree with TRBD1. DNA of the CDR3: TGTGCCAGTAGTAGAGCCCTAGGACAGGGGCTAACCTACGAGCAGTACTTC. Translated, it gives CASSRALGQGLTYEQYF.